This T cell receptor (beta chain) was captured in a study of beta chain features in type 1 diabetes. Since all of the isolated RNA was reverse transcribed, expressed TCRB transcripts were what got sequenced. Mean read depth for naive, central memory and regulatory T cell samples was several million reads. The protocol was immunoSEQ multiplex PCR, while the TCRdb copy is restricted to in-frame clones and leaves out a portion. The sample comprises roughly 700,000 clones, roughly 13% of which are singletons, and 0.02% to 0.025% rests with the top ten. General study findings and limits: Any HLA-type effect on TCRB rearrangement remained unresolved here. Among type 1 diabetes patients, VDJ junctions had fewer insertions and more deletions. The study found moderately but significantly shorter TCRB CDR3s in all four CD4+ subsets of Type 1 diabetes patients.

Germline assignment: CDR1 MNHEY and CDR2 SVGAGI. V lost 4 bases and J lost 0, with 13 bases in between. This CDR3 is built from 15 residues. This clone has a handful of counts. What it binds is unknown. The same CDR3 is also encoded by other DNA sequences in this sample. Sequencing used naive CD4+ T cells from blood. J is TRBJ2-7 and V is TRBV6-5; possibly TRBD2 for D (6 bases). This clonotype originated in a young man with type 1 diabetes. CDR3: CASSSGTGVSYEQYF. The CDR3 nucleotides are TGTGCCAGCAGTTCCGGGACGGGAGTCTCCTACGAGCAGTACTTC.